A single sample gave rise to the 2 T cell receptor beta chains below, sequenced in a study of graft-versus-host responses after intestinal transplantation (TCRdb year 2021). The library was produced with the immunoSEQ multiplex PCR assay. The immuneACCESS repertoire file appears here via TCRdb, limited to in-frame rearrangements. These files lack a portion of the clones; in checked studies, under half of the deficit traces to unresolved V genes, and the cause of the others is not known. The sample table records about 40,000 clones; 91% of these occur just once. Of the sample, approximately 2.2% is held by the ten largest clones. The specimen comprised PBMCs, sampled approximately 310 days after intestinal transplant. The receptors originated from a human patient who received an intestinal transplant, so some T cells may come from the graft donor.

The rearrangement links TRBV11-1 to TRBJ2-3, with 14 bases matching TRBD2. The trim removed 3 bases at V and 6 bases at J, leaving 11 bases unmatched. Germline loops: CDR1 SGHAT, CDR2 FQDESV (reference sequence). The length of the CDR3 is 18 residues. The DNA for the CDR3 is TGTGCCAGCAGCTTGGGACTAGCGGGGGCCTCGCTGAAGGATACGCAGTATTTT. Translated: CASSLGLAGASLKDTQYF.

The chain combines TRBV4-1 with TRBJ2-4; D call uncertain. Looked up from germline, CDR1 is MGHRA and CDR2 is YSYEKL. This CDR3 is built from 13 residues. Trimming left V 2 bases short and J 2 bases short, with 4 bases between. The CDR3 DNA reads TGCGCCAGCAGCCAACCCTCCAAAAACATTCAGTACTTC. It specifies CASSQPSKNIQYF.